Listed below are T cell receptor beta chains from one sample, sequenced in a study of PD-L1 blockade in urothelial cancer. Profiling relied on immunoSEQ multiplex PCR, and the TCRdb table lists in-frame clones only, not all of them. The sample lists fewer than 75,000 clones, around 84% seen once, with about 5.1% in the top ten. The input for sequencing was PBMCs, taken around atezolizumab (anti-PD-L1) treatment. The receptors shown here come from a man between 65 and 85 years old with urothelial cancer. CDR3s include the opening cysteine and the closing phenylalanine or tryptophan. Each record gives: clone size, J gene, D gene, V gene, CDR3 DNA, CDR3 protein. A D gene is named only where the DNA matches it firmly. Size is stated for part of the rows, as once, few or many counts, or as a class when the clone is expanded.

>once|TRBJ2-2|TRBD2|TRBV25-1
TGTGCCAGCAGGAGCGGGACTATCGGGGAGCTGTTTTTT
CASRSGTIGELFF
>.|TRBJ2-2|.|TRBV11-2
TGTGCCAGCAGCTTGGGCCCCCACACCGGGGAGCTGTTTTTT
CASSLGPHTGELFF
>.|TRBJ1-2|.|TRBV7-6
TGTGCCAGCAGCTTAGACGGCAGGGGAAAGGGTGGCTACACCTTC
CASSLDGRGKGGYTF
>.|TRBJ2-7|TRBD1|TRBV28
TGTGCCAGCAGGACTGACAGGGCAGAGGAGTACGAGCAGTACTTC
CASRTDRAEEYEQYF
>.|TRBJ1-6|.|TRBV6-5
TGTGCCAGCAAAGGGGCCAGAAATTCACCCCTCCACTTT
CASKGARNSPLHF
>few|TRBJ2-3|.|TRBV5-4
TGTGCCAGCATCGAAACTTCCCAGGGAGATACGCAGTATTTT
CASIETSQGDTQYF
>.|TRBJ2-7|TRBD1|TRBV10-1
TGCGCCAGCAGTGAAGAGGGACAGGCCCCCTACGAGCAGTACTTC
CASSEEGQAPYEQYF
>.|TRBJ1-4|.|TRBV6-4
TGTGCCAGTACCCTCAGATACCTCAATGAAAAACTGTTTTTT
CASTLRYLNEKLFF
>.|TRBJ1-2|.|TRBV29-1
TGCAGCGCGACAGTTAACTATGGCTACACCTTC
CSATVNYGYTF
>once|TRBJ1-1|TRBD1|TRBV6-6
TGTGCCAGCTTTCAGGGGGCGAACACTGAAGCTTTCTTT
CASFQGANTEAFF
>once|TRBJ2-2|.|TRBV5-1
TGCGCCAGCAGCTTGGACAGGGCGCTTCCGAACACCGGGGAGCTGTTTTTT
CASSLDRALPNTGELFF
>.|TRBJ1-5|TRBD1|TRBV28
TGTGCCAGCAGCACCTCCGGGACAGGGACTCAGCCCCAGCATTTT
CASSTSGTGTQPQHF
>.|TRBJ2-5|TRBD2|TRBV28
TGTGCCAGCAGGTTGGGACTAGCGGGGAAAGAGACCCAGTACTTC
CASRLGLAGKETQYF
>.|TRBJ2-1|TRBD1|TRBV13
TGTGCCAGCAGCATCGGACAGGGCGCCTACAATGAGCAGTTCTTC
CASSIGQGAYNEQFF
>.|TRBJ1-1|.|TRBV5-4
TGTGCCAGCAGCTTGGAGGCTAGGACTGAAGCTTTCTTT
CASSLEARTEAFF
>.|TRBJ1-5|.|TRBV2
TGTGCCAGCAGTGAAGGACTGAGCAATCAGCCCCAGCATTTT
CASSEGLSNQPQHF
>.|TRBJ1-4|.|TRBV5-8
TGTGCCAGCAGCTTGGTCTTCCGTAGAACGGGGGAAAAACTGTTTTTT
CASSLVFRRTGEKLFF
>.|TRBJ2-3|.|TRBV4-1
TGCGCCAGCAGCCAAAGCGGTAGTAGCACAGATACGCAGTATTTT
CASSQSGSSTDTQYF
>.|TRBJ2-4|.|TRBV18
TGTGCCAGCTCACCACCTGGCAGTCTAGCCAAAAACATTCAGTACTTC
CASSPPGSLAKNIQYF
>.|TRBJ2-5|TRBD1|TRBV12-5
TGTGCTAGTGGTATAACCGGGACAGGGGCTGGGACCCAGTACTTC
CASGITGTGAGTQYF
>.|TRBJ1-2|.|TRBV7-2
TGTGCCAGCAGCTCCAGGGCCACTAACTATGGCTACACCTTC
CASSSRATNYGYTF
>few|TRBJ2-7|TRBD1|TRBV10-1
TGCGCCAGCAGGAGACAGGGGGCGCAGATCTCCGACGAGCAGTACTTC
CASRRQGAQISDEQYF
>.|TRBJ1-5|.|TRBV2
TGTGCCAGCAGTGATCCTCCTCAGCCCCAGCATTTT
CASSDPPQPQHF
>few|TRBJ1-1|TRBD1|TRBV10-3
TGTGCCATCCAGACCCTCCCGGGACAGGGGGCTGAAGCTTTCTTT
CAIQTLPGQGAEAFF
>.|TRBJ1-2|.|TRBV7-3
TGTGCCAGCAGCTTAAGGGGAGACATCTACACCTTC
CASSLRGDIYTF
>.|TRBJ2-7|TRBD2|TRBV28
TGTGCCACCGGGACTAGCGGGTACGAGCAGTACTTC
CATGTSGYEQYF
>.|TRBJ2-5|TRBD2|TRBV30
TGTGCCTGGAGTACCGGACTAGCGGCGTACCAAGAGACCCAGTACTTC
CAWSTGLAAYQETQYF
>few|TRBJ1-5|.|TRBV19
TGTGCCAGTAGTATAGATGGCGGGGCCCGGCCCCAGCATTTT
CASSIDGGARPQHF
>.|TRBJ2-3|TRBD1|TRBV6-5
TGTGCCAGCAGTTACTCGACAGGGGGCGCGAGAGATACGCAGTATTTT
CASSYSTGGARDTQYF
>.|TRBJ1-2|TRBD1|TRBV2
TGTGCCAGCAAGGGGACAGAGTTTAACTATGGCTACACCTTC
CASKGTEFNYGYTF
>.|TRBJ2-7|.|TRBV29-1
TGCAGCGTTGTTGTCCTCCCACACTACGAGCAGTACTTC
CSVVVLPHYEQYF
>.|TRBJ2-7|.|TRBV6-1
TGTGCCAGCAGTGCACTGACAGGCTCCTACGAGCAGTACTTC
CASSALTGSYEQYF
>.|TRBJ2-7|TRBD2|TRBV7-8
TGTGCCAGCAGCTTAGAACTAGCGGGCCTGGGCTGGGAGCAGTACTTC
CASSLELAGLGWEQYF
>.|TRBJ2-1|.|TRBV5-6
TGTGCCAGCAGCTTTGGGAGCGAGGATGAGCAGTTCTTC
CASSFGSEDEQFF
>few|TRBJ2-7|.|TRBV18
TGTGCCAGCTCACCACTATCTATGACAGGCTCCTACGAGCAGTACTTC
CASSPLSMTGSYEQYF
>.|TRBJ2-1|TRBD2|TRBV5-4
TGTGCCAGCAGCTTTTCTAGCGGGGGATACAATGAGCAGTTCTTC
CASSFSSGGYNEQFF
>.|TRBJ2-3|TRBD2|TRBV30
TGTGCCTGGAGTTCTAGCGGGAGGAGCACAGATACGCAGTATTTT
CAWSSSGRSTDTQYF
>.|TRBJ1-3|.|TRBV9
TGTGCCAGCGCAAGGACATCACTCTCTGGAAACACCATATATTTT
CASARTSLSGNTIYF
>.|TRBJ2-7|.|TRBV5-4
TGTGCCAGCAGCTTGGGACGGGGAGACTACGAGCAGTACTTC
CASSLGRGDYEQYF
>.|TRBJ2-1|TRBD1|TRBV2
TGTGCCAGCACCCGGGACAGCAGAAATGAGCAGTTCTTC
CASTRDSRNEQFF
>.|TRBJ2-7|.|TRBV7-6
TGTGCCAGCAGCTTCAACCGGGACACGACCTACGAGCAGTACTTC
CASSFNRDTTYEQYF
>.|TRBJ2-7|.|TRBV14
TGTGCCAGCAGCCAAGGTAGAACCCGGTTGTACGAGCAGTACTTC
CASSQGRTRLYEQYF
>.|TRBJ2-2|.|TRBV6-5
TGTGCCAGCAGTTACTCTTCGGGTCCGGACACCGGGGAGCTGTTTTTT
CASSYSSGPDTGELFF
>.|TRBJ2-5|TRBD2|TRBV2
TGTGCCAGCAGAGGAGCTAGCGGGGGAGGGGATCAAGAGACCCAGTACTTC
CASRGASGGGDQETQYF
>.|TRBJ2-3|TRBD2|TRBV10-3
TGTGCCATCAGTCAGGGACTAGCCCTCACAGATACGCAGTATTTT
CAISQGLALTDTQYF
>.|TRBJ2-4|.|TRBV21-1
TGTGCCAGCAGCAAACGGGGTCTAGCAGATTTAGCCAAAAACATTCAGTACTTC
CASSKRGLADLAKNIQYF